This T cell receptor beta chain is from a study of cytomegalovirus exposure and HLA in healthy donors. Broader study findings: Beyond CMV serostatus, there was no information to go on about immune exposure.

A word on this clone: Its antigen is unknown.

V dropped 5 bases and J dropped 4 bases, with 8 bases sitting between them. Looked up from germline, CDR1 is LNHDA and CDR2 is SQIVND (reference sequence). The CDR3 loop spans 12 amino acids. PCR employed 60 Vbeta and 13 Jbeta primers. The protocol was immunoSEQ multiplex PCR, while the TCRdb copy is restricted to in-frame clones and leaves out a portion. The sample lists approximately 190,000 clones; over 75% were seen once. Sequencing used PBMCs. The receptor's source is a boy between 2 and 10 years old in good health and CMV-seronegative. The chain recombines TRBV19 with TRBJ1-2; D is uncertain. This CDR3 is CASSHLRYGYTF. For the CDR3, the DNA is TGTGCCAGTAGTCATCTACGCTATGGCTACACCTTC.